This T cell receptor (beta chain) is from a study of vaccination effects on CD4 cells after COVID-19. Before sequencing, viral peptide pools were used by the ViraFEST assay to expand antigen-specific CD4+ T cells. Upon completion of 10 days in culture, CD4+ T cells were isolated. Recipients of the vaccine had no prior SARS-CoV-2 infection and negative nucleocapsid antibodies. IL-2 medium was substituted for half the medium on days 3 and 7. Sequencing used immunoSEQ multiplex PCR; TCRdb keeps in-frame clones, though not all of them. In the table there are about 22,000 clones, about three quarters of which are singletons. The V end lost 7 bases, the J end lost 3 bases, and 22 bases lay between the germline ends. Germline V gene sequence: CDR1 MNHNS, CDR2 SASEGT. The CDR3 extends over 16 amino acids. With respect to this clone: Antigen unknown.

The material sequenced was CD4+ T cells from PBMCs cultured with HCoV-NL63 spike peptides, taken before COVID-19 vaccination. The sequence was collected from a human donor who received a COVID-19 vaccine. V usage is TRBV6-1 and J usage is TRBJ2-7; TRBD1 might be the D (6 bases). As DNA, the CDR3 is TGTGCCAGCAATGAGGCCCCGTACAGGGATTACTACGAGCAGTACTTC. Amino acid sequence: CASNEAPYRDYYEQYF.